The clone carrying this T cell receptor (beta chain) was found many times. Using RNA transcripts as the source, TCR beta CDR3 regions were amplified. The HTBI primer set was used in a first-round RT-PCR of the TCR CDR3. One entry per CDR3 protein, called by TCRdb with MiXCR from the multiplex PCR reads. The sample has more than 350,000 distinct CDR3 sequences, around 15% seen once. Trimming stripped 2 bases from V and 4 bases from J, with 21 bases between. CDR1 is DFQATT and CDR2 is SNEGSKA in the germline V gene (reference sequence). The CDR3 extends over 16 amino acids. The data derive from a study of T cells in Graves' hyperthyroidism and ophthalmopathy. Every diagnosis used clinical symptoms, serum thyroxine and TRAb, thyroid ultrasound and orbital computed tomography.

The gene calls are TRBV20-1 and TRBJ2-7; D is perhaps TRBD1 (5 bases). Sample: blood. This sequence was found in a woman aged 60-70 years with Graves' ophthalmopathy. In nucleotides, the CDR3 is TGCAGTGCTAGACCCACCCCCAACGACAGAAATTACGAGCAGTACTTC. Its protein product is CSARPTPNDRNYEQYF.